This entry lists 31 T cell receptor beta chains sequenced from one sample in a study of esophageal squamous cell carcinoma under preoperative chemotherapy. TCRdb itself ran the PCR reads through MiXCR, one entry per CDR3 protein. The sample includes around 29,000 distinct CDR3 sequences, roughly half seen only once; the top ten take approximately 12%. Time point noted: before preoperative PTX-NDP chemotherapy. This sample was gathered from a patient given preoperative chemotherapy. The source is a human donor with esophageal squamous cell carcinoma. The donor label of this sample is uncertain.

This clonotype was observed many times. This rearrangement joins TRBV6-2 or TRBV6-3 to TRBJ2-3; D is undetermined. CDR3 length equals 12 residues. The V gene lost 6 bases and the J gene lost 5 bases, with 9 bases spanning the gap. CDR1 and CDR2 (germline): MNHEY, SVGEGT. CDR3 loop: CASRLSGDTQYF. The DNA for the CDR3 is TGTGCCAGCAGACTCTCTGGAGATACGCAGTATTTT.

The V call is TRBV7-2, the J call TRBJ2-3, with no clear D. Trimming stripped 5 bases from V and 1 base from J, with 13 bases between. The germline V gene encodes CDR1 SGHTA and CDR2 FQGNSA. The CDR3 is 15 amino acids. CDR3 sequence reads: CASSTRITGTDTQYF. CDR3 in DNA: TGTGCCAGCAGCACCCGCATCACGGGCACAGATACGCAGTATTTT.

The table lists this clonotype with many counts. V usage is TRBV18 and J usage is TRBJ2-5, with D hard to call. The CDR3 totals 13 residues. CDR1 and CDR2 from the germline V gene are KGHSH and LQKENI. The V and J ends lost 3 bases and 1 base respectively, with 6 bases between them. The CDR3 sequence: CASSPLTQETQYF. CDR3 bases: TGTGCCAGCTCACCTCTGACCCAAGAGACCCAGTACTTC.

This chain connects TRBV27 to TRBJ2-1, with TRBD2 identical over 8 bases. Germline V gene lookup returns CDR1 MNHEY and CDR2 SMNVEV (reference sequence). This CDR3 region has 15 residues. Germline trimming cut 5 bases from V and 6 bases from J; bases unmatched to any gene: 9. CDR3 loop: CASSPGTSYGNEQFF. As DNA, the CDR3 is TGTGCCAGCAGTCCCGGGACTAGTTACGGCAATGAGCAGTTCTTC.

This clonotype was counted a few times. This is likely a read error, given that the CDR3 carries no conserved phenylalanine or tryptophan at its end. Because the CDR3's place on the DNA is in doubt, the DNA is left out and the CDR3 is given as listed by TCRdb. The chain uses TRBV7-4 and TRBJ2-6; the table's D gene call, TRBD1, was not cross checked with the DNA. CDR1 and CDR2 (germline): SGHVT, SQSDAQ. Ends included, the CDR3 has 14 residues. CDR3 amino acids: CASSPQPRQAVLRA.

CDR3 sequence (DNA): TGTGCTAGCGTACTGGGGGAAGGGACCCAAGAGACCCAGTACTTC. This encodes CASVLGEGTQETQYF. The chain employs TRBV7-7 and TRBJ2-5; possibly TRBD1 or TRBD2 for D (5 bases each). The CDR3 extends over 15 amino acids. Looked up from germline, CDR1 is SSHAT and CDR2 is FNYEAQ (reference sequence). The entire variable domain, with the rest obtained from reference TRBV7-7 and TRBJ2-5, is as follows: GAGVSQSPRYKVTKRGQDVTLRCDPISSHATLYWYQQALGQGPEFLTYFNYEAQPDKSGLPSDRFSAERPEGSISTLTIQRTEQRDSAMYRCASVLGEGTQETQYFGPGTRLLVL.

On this clonotype: At one end, the junction sequence differs from germline, possibly due to a read error. The V gene is TRBV7-2, the J gene TRBJ2-4, with TRBD1 as a possible D gene (5 bases). Germline CDR1 reads SGHTA; CDR2 reads FQGNSA. This CDR3 has 15 residues. The CDR3 DNA follows: TGTGCCAGCAGCTTAGGGGGCGGTGGCAAAGACATTCAGTACTTC. Translated: CASSLGGGGKDIQYF.

This clonotype appeared many times. V usage is TRBV6-5 and J usage is TRBJ2-3; 7 nucleotides match TRBD1. V was clipped by 5 bases and J by 3 bases; unmatched bases: 8. This CDR3 has 15 residues. From germline, CDR1 is MNHEY and CDR2 SVGAGI. CDR3 bases: TGTGCCAGCAGTCGGACAGGTAGTGATACAGATACGCAGTATTTT. Residues: CASSRTGSDTDTQYF.

This clonotype has more than one count but fewer than ten. V usage is TRBV7-3 and J usage is TRBJ2-1; D is perhaps TRBD1 (5 bases). CDR3 size: 15 residues. Germline CDR1 is SGHTA and CDR2 is FQGTGA. Trimming left V 6 bases short and J 3 bases short, with 15 bases between. The DNA for the CDR3 is TGTGCCAGCAGTCCGGCATTGGGGCGCTACAATGAGCAGTTCTTC. Translating gives CASSPALGRYNEQFF.

The rearrangement joins TRBV7-9 to TRBJ2-1; D might be TRBD2 (6 bases). The CDR3 loop spans 17 amino acids. The V end lost 2 bases, the J end lost 13 bases, and 27 bases lay between the germline ends. Germline V gene data show CDR1 as SEHNR and CDR2 as FQNEAQ (reference sequence). The CDR3 region is CASSLLGEVRQRETQFF. The CDR3 bases are TGTGCCAGCAGCTTATTAGGGGAGGTCAGACAAAGGGAGACCCAGTTCTTC.

Of note for this clonotype: Mismatch with germline at one junction end may stem from a read error. V gene TRBV7-2 combines with J gene TRBJ2-5; 8 nucleotides agree with TRBD2. CDR1 and CDR2 (germline): SGHTA, FQGNSA. This CDR3 region has 16 residues. The CDR3 nucleotides are TGTGTCAGCGGGGGAGCCGGGGGCCGGGACCAAGAGACCCAGTACTTC. Translated, it gives CVSGGAGGRDQETQYF.

This clonotype was detected ten times or more. This chain links TRBV6-1 with TRBJ2-3; a weak D match, TRBD2 (5 bases). There are 12 residues in the CDR3. V shed 5 bases and J shed 4 bases, with 7 bases lying between them. From germline, CDR1 is MNHNS and CDR2 SASEGT. CDR3 sequence: CASSRGSDTQYF. Written as DNA, the CDR3 is TGTGCCAGCAGTAGAGGGTCAGATACGCAGTATTTT.

The table lists this clonotype with a few counts. The junction shows a germline mismatch at one end, possibly a read error. This chain links TRBV7-7 with TRBJ2-2, with 9 bases that match TRBD1. The CDR3 has 17 residues. Per the germline V gene, CDR1 is SSHAT and CDR2 is FNYEAQ (reference sequence). The CDR3: CASSWHSGTGCAGELFF. CDR3 nucleotide sequence: TGTGCTAGCAGCTGGCACTCCGGGACAGGGTGCGCCGGGGAGCTGTTTTTT.

This clonotype was counted only a few times. J is TRBJ2-5 and V is TRBV7-3, with 8 bases identical to TRBD1. The J call is in doubt because the DNA end fits TRBJ2-7 better. CDR1 and CDR2 (germline): SGHTA, FQGTGA. CDR3 length: 14 residues. CDR3 sequence (DNA): TGTGCCAGCAGCCCGACAGGGGTTTCGGGCGAGCAGTACTTC. It encodes CASSPTGVSGEQYF.

This clonotype was seen a handful of times. The chain has TRBV5-4 and TRBJ2-5; the match to TRBD1 covers 7 bases. Germline V lookup: CDR1 SGHNT, CDR2 YYREEE (reference sequence). The CDR3 consists of 13 residues. V gave up 3 bases and J gave up 5 bases; unmatched junction bases: 4. As DNA, the CDR3 is TGTGCCAGCAGCTACGACAGGGACGAGACCCAGTACTTC. It yields the protein CASSYDRDETQYF.

There are many counts of this clonotype. The J gene is TRBJ2-1, the V gene TRBV11-2; no firm D call. V was cut by 2 bases and J by 7 bases, with 6 bases left in between. The CDR3 spans 12 residues. The V gene's germline CDR1 is SGHAT and CDR2 FQNNGV. The CDR3 DNA reads as TGTGCCAGCAGCTTAAGACTGAATGAGCAGTTCTTC. Protein product: CASSLRLNEQFF.

This clonotype was seen ten or more times. The rearrangement uses TRBV7-9 and TRBJ2-4; 8 bases match TRBD1. The CDR3 is 19 residues long. Germline V lookup: CDR1 SEHNR, CDR2 FQNEAQ (reference sequence). Germline trimming cut 1 base from V and 1 base from J; bases unmatched to any gene: 12. This CDR3 reads CASSLVHDKRQGAKNIQYF. The CDR3 coding sequence is TGTGCCAGCAGCTTAGTACACGATAAGCGACAGGGGGCCAAAAACATTCAGTACTTC. Looking up the rest from reference TRBV7-9 and TRBJ2-4 gives the full variable domain: DTGVSQNPRHKITKRGQNVTFRCDPISEHNRLYWYRQTLGQGPEFLTYFQNEAQLEKSRLLSDRFSAERPKGSFSTLEIQRTEQGDSAMYLCASSLVHDKRQGAKNIQYFGAGTRLSVL.

The chain joins TRBV4-1 to TRBJ1-1; a weak D match, TRBD1 (5 bases). The length of the CDR3 is 15 residues. CDR1 and CDR2 (germline): MGHRA, YSYEKL. Trimming stripped 4 bases from V and 6 bases from J, with 18 bases between. In nucleotides, the CDR3 is TGCGCCAGCAGCCTCTTCCCCGGGACTGACTCTGAAGCTTTCTTT. Its protein is CASSLFPGTDSEAFF.

Comment on this clonotype: The final CDR3 position lacks the conserved phenylalanine or tryptophan, pointing to a likely read error. The chain couples TRBV7-2 to TRBJ2-5; D gene uncertain. TRBJ2-1 matches the DNA end more closely, so the J call is doubtful. CDR1 SGHTA and CDR2 FQGNSA come from the germline V gene. This CDR3 has 15 residues. The CDR3: CASSLEWAAPATQFS. CDR3 in DNA: TGTGCCAGCAGCTTAGAGTGGGCCGCCCCGGCGACCCAGTTCTCC.

This clonotype was picked up many times. The J gene is TRBJ2-1, the V gene TRBV7-6; 9 bases are a match to TRBD2. CDR1 and CDR2 (germline): SGHVS, FNYEAQ. V lost 3 bases, J lost 0 bases, and 6 bases stayed unmatched. The CDR3 length is 17 residues. The CDR3, as DNA: TGTGCCAGCAGCTTCATAGCGGGAGAAAACTCCTACAATGAGCAGTTCTTC. Encoded protein: CASSFIAGENSYNEQFF.

The chain joins TRBV7-2 to TRBJ2-5, with D uncertain. The CDR3 extends over 17 amino acids. V lost 5 bases and J 11 bases, leaving 30 bases between the germline ends. Germline loops: CDR1 SGHTA, CDR2 FQGNSA. CDR3 nucleotides: TGTGCCAGCAGCGTAAGACTGGCGCGGTGGACCACAGACACGCAGTACTTC. Translated: CASSVRLARWTTDTQYF.

This clonotype is hyperexpanded. The chain joins TRBV7-6 to TRBJ2-5; no clear D. Trimming took 1 base from V and 0 from J, leaving 6 bases between them. The germline CDR1 and CDR2 sequences are SGHVS and FNYEAQ. This CDR3 comprises 14 residues. The chain's CDR3 is CASSLDGHQETQYF. DNA for the CDR3: TGTGCCAGCAGCTTAGACGGGCACCAAGAGACCCAGTACTTC.

This clonotype came up many times. This rearrangement joins TRBV27 to TRBJ2-1; possibly TRBD2 for D (7 bases). The V gene lost 6 bases and the J gene lost 6 bases, with 18 bases spanning the gap. This CDR3 has 15 residues. Germline loops: CDR1 MNHEY, CDR2 SMNVEV (reference sequence). CDR3 coding DNA: TGTGCCAGCAGCTTAGGGGGGACTACCTCCAATGAGCAGTTCTTC. It yields the protein CASSLGGTTSNEQFF.

This clonotype was seen repeatedly, ten times or more. J is TRBJ2-6 and V is TRBV27, with D perhaps TRBD1 (5 bases). Germline V gives CDR1 MNHEY, CDR2 SMNVEV (reference sequence). The ends were cut back, 6 bases at V and 1 base at J, with 10 bases in the middle. This CDR3 is built from 15 residues. CDR3 bases: TGTGCCAGCAGCCAGCAGGGATCTGGGGCCAACGTCCTGACTTTC. As protein: CASSQQGSGANVLTF.

V gene TRBV11-3 combines with J gene TRBJ2-2; 7 bases agree with TRBD2. The germline CDR1 and CDR2 sequences are SGHNT and YENEEA. The CDR3 sequence is 14 residues long. The V and J ends lost 5 bases and 3 bases, in that order; junction bases with no gene match: 3. This CDR3 reads CASSGGSDTGELFF. The CDR3 DNA follows: TGTGCCAGCAGCGGCGGGAGTGACACCGGGGAGCTGTTTTTT.

This clonotype was counted at least ten times. Just one base apart from a much larger clone, this may be a read error. V usage is TRBV7-3 and J usage is TRBJ2-5; D is perhaps TRBD1 (5 bases). The V end lost 5 bases, the J end lost 11 bases, and 21 bases lay between the germline ends. The germline V gene encodes CDR1 SGHTA and CDR2 FQGTGA. The CDR3 has 14 residues. CDR3 DNA sequence: TGTGCCAGCAGCCAGGAGTCTAGGGGCGATGAGCAGTACTTC. It translates to CASSQESRGDEQYF. Full variable domain (rest looked up from reference TRBV7-3 and TRBJ2-5): GAGVSQTPSNKVTEKGKYVELRCDPISGHTALYWYRQSLGQGPEFLIYFQGTGAADDSGLPNDRFFAVRPEGSVSTLKIQRTERGDSAVYLCASSQESRGDEQYFGPGTRLLVL.

The genes are TRBV7-2 and TRBJ2-4; 8 nucleotides agree with TRBD2. The V gene's germline CDR1 is SGHTA and CDR2 FQGNSA. The length of the CDR3 is 16 residues. V was clipped by 6 bases and J by 13 bases; unmatched bases: 20. As DNA, the CDR3 is TGTGCCAGCAGGTGGGCGGGGGGCGGTGCCAAAGACACCCAGTACTTC. This codes for CASRWAGGGAKDTQYF.

This clonotype showed up just once. The chain couples TRBV19 to TRBJ1-1; 7 bases are shared with TRBD1. This CDR3 contains 16 residues. The V gene's germline CDR1 is LNHDA and CDR2 SQIVND (reference sequence). The J segment lost 1 base and the V segment lost 5 bases, leaving 10 bases of the junction unmatched. CDR3 protein: CASSSRDRPQNTEAFF. The CDR3 bases are TGTGCCAGTAGTTCCCGGGACAGACCGCAGAACACTGAAGCTTTCTTT.

The chain links TRBV11-3 to TRBJ2-5; 11 bases line up with TRBD2. Germline loops: CDR1 SGHNT, CDR2 YENEEA. The CDR3 loop spans 14 amino acids. Trimming took 3 bases from V and 4 from J; bases not matched to a gene: 1. The CDR3 sequence is CASSFLAGGETQYF. The CDR3 coding sequence is TGTGCCAGCAGCTTCCTAGCGGGAGGAGAGACCCAGTACTTC.

The chain employs TRBV18 and TRBJ2-1; TRBD1 matches 8 bases. The CDR3 is made up of 12 amino acids. Germline V gene sequence: CDR1 KGHSH, CDR2 LQKENI. The J segment lost 13 bases and the V segment lost 6 bases, leaving 8 bases of the junction unmatched. This CDR3 reads CASSTGEETQFF. CDR3 bases: TGTGCCAGCTCGACAGGGGAAGAGACCCAGTTCTTC.

The chain links TRBV10-3 to TRBJ2-1; perhaps D is TRBD1 or TRBD2 (5 bases each). The J call may be mistaken, given a closer DNA end match to TRBJ2-5. Germline CDR1 is ENHRY and CDR2 is SYGVKD. The CDR3 is 18 residues long. CDR3 loop: CAISDLGRGSGQRETQYF. In DNA, the CDR3 is TGTGCCATCAGTGACCTAGGACGGGGATCGGGGCAGCGAGAGACCCAGTACTTC.